This T cell receptor (beta chain) appears in the sequencing data of a study of cytomegalovirus exposure and HLA in healthy donors. Study findings and constraints: In vitro, three CMV-associated chains proved specific for CMV antigens. In a later analysis, CMV-associated beta chains were mostly HLA-associated, it appeared. Cytomegalovirus-associated status was assigned to about 170 TCR beta chains.

Primers: 60 Vbeta forward and 13 Jbeta reverse. Profiling relied on immunoSEQ multiplex PCR, and the TCRdb table lists in-frame clones only, not all of them. The table shows some 200,000 clones, with about four fifths occurring only once. In regard to this clone: Its antigen is unknown.

Trimming pared 2 bases from V and 2 bases from J, leaving 10 bases between. This CDR3 is 14 amino acids long. Looked up from germline, CDR1 is MNHNY and CDR2 is SVGAGI (reference sequence). The chain uses TRBV6-6 and TRBJ2-7; a possible D gene is TRBD1 (5 bases). Sequenced: PBMCs. The clonotype was recovered from a woman aged 50 to 60 in good health and CMV-seropositive. This chain's CDR3 is CASSYRAGTYEQYF. As DNA, the CDR3 is TGTGCCAGCAGTTACCGGGCAGGGACCTACGAGCAGTACTTC.